The present TCR beta chain was sequenced within a study of cytomegalovirus exposure and HLA in healthy donors. Deletions cut 6 bases from V and 7 bases from J, with 16 bases between. CDR3 size: 13 residues. Germline V lookup: CDR1 SGDLS, CDR2 YYNGEE. It was with 60 Vbeta and 13 Jbeta primers that the PCR ran. The table came from immunoSEQ multiplex PCR; TCRdb's copy has only in-frame clones and leaves some out. In the table there are 150,000 to 200,000 clones, approximately 80% of which are singletons. J is TRBJ1-2 and V is TRBV9; D not resolved. The TCR comes from a boy under 10 years old in good health and CMV-seronegative. Material for sequencing was PBMCs. The CDR3 nucleotides are TGTGCCAGCAACGCCAAAGGAGGGTTTGGCTACACCTTC. Translation gives CASNAKGGFGYTF.